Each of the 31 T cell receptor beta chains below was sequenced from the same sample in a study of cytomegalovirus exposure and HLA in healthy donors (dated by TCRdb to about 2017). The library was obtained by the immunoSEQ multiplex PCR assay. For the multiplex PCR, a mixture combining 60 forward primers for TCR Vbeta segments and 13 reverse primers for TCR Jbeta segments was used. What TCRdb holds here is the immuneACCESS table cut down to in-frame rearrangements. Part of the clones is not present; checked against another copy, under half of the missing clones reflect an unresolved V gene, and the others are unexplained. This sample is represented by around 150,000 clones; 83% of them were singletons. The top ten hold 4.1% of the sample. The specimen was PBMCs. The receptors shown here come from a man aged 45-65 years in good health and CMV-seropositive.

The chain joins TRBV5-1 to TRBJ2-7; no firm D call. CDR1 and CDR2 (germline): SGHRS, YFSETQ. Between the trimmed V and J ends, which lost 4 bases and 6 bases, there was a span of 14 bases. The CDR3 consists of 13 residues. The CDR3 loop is CASSLEPLPEQYF. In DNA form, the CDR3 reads TGCGCCAGCAGCCTAGAACCCCTCCCCGAGCAGTACTTC.

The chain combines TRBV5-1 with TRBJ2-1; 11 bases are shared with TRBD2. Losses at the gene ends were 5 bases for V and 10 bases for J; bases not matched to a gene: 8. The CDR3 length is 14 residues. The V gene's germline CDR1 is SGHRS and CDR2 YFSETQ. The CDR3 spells CASRETSGILEQFF. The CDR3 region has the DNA TGCGCCAGCAGGGAGACTAGCGGGATATTGGAGCAGTTCTTC.

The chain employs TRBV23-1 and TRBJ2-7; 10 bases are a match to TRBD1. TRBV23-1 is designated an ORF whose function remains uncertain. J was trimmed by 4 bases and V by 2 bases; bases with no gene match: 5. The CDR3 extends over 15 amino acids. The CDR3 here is CASSQPTGGRYEQYF. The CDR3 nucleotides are TGCGCCAGCAGTCAACCGACAGGGGGCCGGTACGAGCAGTACTTC.

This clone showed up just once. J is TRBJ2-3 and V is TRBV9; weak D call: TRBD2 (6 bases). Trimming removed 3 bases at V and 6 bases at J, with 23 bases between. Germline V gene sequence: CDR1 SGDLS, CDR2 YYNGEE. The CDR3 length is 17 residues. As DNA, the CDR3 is TGTGCCAGCAGCGCCCCCTCTAGCGAGCAAATCGTTGATACGCAGTATTTT. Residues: CASSAPSSEQIVDTQYF.

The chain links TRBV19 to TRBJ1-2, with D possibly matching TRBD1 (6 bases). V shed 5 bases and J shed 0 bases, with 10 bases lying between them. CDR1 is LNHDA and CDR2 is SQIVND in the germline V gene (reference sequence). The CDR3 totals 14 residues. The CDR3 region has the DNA TGTGCCAGTAGTGGGGACAACTCTAACTATGGCTACACCTTC. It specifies CASSGDNSNYGYTF.

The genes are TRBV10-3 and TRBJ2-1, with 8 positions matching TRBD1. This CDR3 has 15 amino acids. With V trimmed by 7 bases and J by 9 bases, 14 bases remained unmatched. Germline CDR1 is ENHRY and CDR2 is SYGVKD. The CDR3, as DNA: TGTGCCATCAACCTAGGACAGGGAGCAACGGGTGAGCAGTTCTTC. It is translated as CAINLGQGATGEQFF.

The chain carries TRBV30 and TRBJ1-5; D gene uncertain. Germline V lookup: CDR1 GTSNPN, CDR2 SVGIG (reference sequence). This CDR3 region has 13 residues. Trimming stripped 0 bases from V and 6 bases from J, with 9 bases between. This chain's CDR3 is CAWSVDSRQPQHF. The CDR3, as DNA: TGTGCCTGGAGTGTAGATAGCCGTCAGCCCCAGCATTTT. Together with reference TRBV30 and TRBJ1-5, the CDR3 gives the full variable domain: SQTIHQWPATLVQPVGSPLSLECTVEGTSNPNLYWYRQAAGRGLQLLFYSVGIGQISSEVPQNLSASRPQDRQFILSSKKLLLSDSGFYLCAWSVDSRQPQHFGDGTRLSIL.

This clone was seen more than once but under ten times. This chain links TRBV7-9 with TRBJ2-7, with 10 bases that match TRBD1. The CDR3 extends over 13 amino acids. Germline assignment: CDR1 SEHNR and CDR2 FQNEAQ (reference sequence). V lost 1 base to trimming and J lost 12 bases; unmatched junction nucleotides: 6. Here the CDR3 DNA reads TGTGCCAGCAGCTTAGGGGACAGGGGCGGCGCGTACTTC. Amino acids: CASSLGDRGGAYF.

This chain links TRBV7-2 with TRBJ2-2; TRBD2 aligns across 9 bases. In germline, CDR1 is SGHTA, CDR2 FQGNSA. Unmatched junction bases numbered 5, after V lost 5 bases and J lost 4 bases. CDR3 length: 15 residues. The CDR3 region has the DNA TGTGCCAGCAGCCGCGGGGGGGCATTCACCGGGGAGCTGTTTTTT. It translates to CASSRGGAFTGELFF.

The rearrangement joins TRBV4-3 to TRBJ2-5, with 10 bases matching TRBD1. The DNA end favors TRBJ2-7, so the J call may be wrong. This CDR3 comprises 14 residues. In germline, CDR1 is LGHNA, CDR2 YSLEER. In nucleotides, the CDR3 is TGCGCCAGCAGCCTTGGGACAGGGGCTTACGAGCAGTACTTC. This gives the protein CASSLGTGAYEQYF.

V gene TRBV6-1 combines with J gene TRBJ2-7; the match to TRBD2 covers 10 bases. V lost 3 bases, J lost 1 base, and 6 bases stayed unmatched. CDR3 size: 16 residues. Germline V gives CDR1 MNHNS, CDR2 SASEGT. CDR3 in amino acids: CASSEFSSGSSYEQYF. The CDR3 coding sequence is TGTGCCAGCAGTGAGTTCTCTAGCGGGAGTTCCTACGAGCAGTACTTC.

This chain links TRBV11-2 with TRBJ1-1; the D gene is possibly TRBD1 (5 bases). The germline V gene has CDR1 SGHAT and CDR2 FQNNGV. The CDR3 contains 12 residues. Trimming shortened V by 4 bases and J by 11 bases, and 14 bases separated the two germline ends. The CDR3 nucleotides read TGTGCCAGCAGCTCACCAGGGTGGACGGCTTTCTTT. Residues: CASSSPGWTAFF.

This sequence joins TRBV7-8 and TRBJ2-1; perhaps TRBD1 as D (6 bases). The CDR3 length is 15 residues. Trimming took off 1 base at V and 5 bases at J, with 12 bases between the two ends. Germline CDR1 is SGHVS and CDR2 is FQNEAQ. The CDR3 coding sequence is TGTGCCAGCAGCTTAGAGTCAGGGGTTGACAATGAGCAGTTCTTC. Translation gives CASSLESGVDNEQFF.

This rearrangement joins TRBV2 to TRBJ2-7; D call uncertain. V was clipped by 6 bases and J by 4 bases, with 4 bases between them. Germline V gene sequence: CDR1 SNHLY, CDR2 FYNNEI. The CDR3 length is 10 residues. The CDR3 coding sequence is TGTGCCAGCAGACAGTACGAGCAGTACTTC. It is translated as CASRQYEQYF.

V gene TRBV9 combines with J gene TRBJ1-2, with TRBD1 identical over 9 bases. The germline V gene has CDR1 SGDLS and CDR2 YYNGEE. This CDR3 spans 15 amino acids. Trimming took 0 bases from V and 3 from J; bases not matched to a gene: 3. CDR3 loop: CASSVGQGVYYGYTF. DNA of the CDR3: TGTGCCAGCAGCGTAGGACAGGGGGTATACTATGGCTACACCTTC.

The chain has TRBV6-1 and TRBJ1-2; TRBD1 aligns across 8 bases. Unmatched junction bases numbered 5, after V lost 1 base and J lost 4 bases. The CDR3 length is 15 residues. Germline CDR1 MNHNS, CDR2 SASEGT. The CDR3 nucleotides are TGTGCCAGCAGTGAAGTAGCAGGGGGCCTCTATGGCTACACCTTC. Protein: CASSEVAGGLYGYTF.

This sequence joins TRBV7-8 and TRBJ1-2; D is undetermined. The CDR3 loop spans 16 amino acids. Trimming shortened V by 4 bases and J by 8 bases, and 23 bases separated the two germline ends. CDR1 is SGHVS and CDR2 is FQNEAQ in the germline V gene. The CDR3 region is CASSSRLPGIYGGYTF. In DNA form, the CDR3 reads TGTGCCAGCAGCTCTAGGCTCCCGGGAATCTATGGGGGCTACACCTTC.

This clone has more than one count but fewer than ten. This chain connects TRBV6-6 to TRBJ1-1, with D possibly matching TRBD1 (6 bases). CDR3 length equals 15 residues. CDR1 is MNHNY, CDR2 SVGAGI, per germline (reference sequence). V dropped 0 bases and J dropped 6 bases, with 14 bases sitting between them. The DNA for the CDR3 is TGTGCCAGCAGTTACTCGGGCGGGGGCCAGTCTGAAGCTTTCTTT. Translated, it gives CASSYSGGGQSEAFF.

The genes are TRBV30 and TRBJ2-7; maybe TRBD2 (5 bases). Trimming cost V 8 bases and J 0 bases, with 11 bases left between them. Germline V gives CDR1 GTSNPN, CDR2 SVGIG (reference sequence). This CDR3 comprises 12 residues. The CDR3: CAGGGSSYEQYF. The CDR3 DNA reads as TGTGCCGGAGGTGGGAGCTCCTACGAGCAGTACTTC. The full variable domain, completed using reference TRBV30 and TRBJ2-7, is SQTIHQWPATLVQPVGSPLSLECTVEGTSNPNLYWYRQAAGRGLQLLFYSVGIGQISSEVPQNLSASRPQDRQFILSSKKLLLSDSGFYLCAGGGSSYEQYFGPGTRLTVT.

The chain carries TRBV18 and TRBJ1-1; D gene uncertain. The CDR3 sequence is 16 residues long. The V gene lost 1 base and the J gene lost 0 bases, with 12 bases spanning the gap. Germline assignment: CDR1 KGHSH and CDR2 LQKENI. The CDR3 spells CASSPQRENMNTEAFF. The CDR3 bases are TGTGCCAGCTCACCACAGAGGGAGAACATGAACACTGAAGCTTTCTTT. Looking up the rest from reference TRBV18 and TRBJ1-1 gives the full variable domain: NAGVMQNPRHLVRRRGQEARLRCSPMKGHSHVYWYRQLPEEGLKFMVYLQKENIIDESGMPKERFSAEFPKEGPSILRIQQVVRGDSAAYFCASSPQRENMNTEAFFGQGTRLTVV.

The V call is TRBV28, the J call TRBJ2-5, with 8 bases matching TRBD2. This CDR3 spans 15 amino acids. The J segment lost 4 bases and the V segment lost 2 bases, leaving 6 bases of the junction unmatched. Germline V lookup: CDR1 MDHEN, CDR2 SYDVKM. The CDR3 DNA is TGTGCCAGCAGTTTAGGCGGGGGGCGGGGAGAGACCCAGTACTTC. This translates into CASSLGGGRGETQYF.

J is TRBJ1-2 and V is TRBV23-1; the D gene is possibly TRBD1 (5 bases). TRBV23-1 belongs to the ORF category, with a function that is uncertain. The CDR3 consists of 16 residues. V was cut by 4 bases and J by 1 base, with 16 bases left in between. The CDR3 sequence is CASSPPRGNGNYGYTF. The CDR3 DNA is TGCGCCAGCAGTCCTCCCCGGGGGAACGGTAACTATGGCTACACCTTC.

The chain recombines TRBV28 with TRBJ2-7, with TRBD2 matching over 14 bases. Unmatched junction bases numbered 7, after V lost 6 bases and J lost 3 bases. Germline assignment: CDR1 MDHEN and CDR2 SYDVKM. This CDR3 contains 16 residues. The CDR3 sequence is CASRPAGTSGGYEQYF. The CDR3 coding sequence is TGTGCCAGCAGACCTGCCGGGACTAGCGGGGGCTACGAGCAGTACTTC. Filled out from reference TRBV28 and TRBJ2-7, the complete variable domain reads DVKVTQSSRYLVKRTGEKVFLECVQDMDHENMFWYRQDPGLGLRLIYFSYDVKMKEKGDIPEGYSVSREKKERFSLILESASTNQTSMYLCASRPAGTSGGYEQYFGPGTRLTVT.

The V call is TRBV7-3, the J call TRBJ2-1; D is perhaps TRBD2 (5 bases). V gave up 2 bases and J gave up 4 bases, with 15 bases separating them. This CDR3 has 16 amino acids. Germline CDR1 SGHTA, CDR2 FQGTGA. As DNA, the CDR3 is TGTGCCAGCAGCTTAGCCCCCCCCGGAGGATACAATGAGCAGTTCTTC. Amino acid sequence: CASSLAPPGGYNEQFF.

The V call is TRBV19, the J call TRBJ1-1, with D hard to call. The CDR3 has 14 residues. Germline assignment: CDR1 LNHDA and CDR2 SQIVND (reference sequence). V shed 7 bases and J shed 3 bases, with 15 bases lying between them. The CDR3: CASTPLLGYTEAFF. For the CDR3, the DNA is TGTGCCAGTACTCCGCTTCTCGGTTACACTGAAGCTTTCTTT. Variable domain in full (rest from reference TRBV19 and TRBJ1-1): DGGITQSPKYLFRKEGQNVTLSCEQNLNHDAMYWYRQDPGQGLRLIYYSQIVNDFQKGDIAEGYSVSREKKESFPLTVTSAQKNPTAFYLCASTPLLGYTEAFFGQGTRLTVV.

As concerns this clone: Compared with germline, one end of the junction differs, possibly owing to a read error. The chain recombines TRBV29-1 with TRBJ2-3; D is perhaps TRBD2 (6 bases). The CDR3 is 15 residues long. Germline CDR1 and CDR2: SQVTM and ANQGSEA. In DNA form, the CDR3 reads TGCAGCGTCGAAGACCCATGGGGGGGCACAGATACGCAGTATTTT. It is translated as CSVEDPWGGTDTQYF.

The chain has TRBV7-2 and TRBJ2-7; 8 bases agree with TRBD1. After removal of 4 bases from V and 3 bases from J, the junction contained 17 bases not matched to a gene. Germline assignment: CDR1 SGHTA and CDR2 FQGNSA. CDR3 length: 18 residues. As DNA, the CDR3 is TGTGCCAGCAGCTCAGTGTGGACAGGGATGATTGTACGCTACGAGCAGTACTTC. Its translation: CASSSVWTGMIVRYEQYF. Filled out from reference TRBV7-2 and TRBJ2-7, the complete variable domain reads GAGVSQSPSNKVTEKGKDVELRCDPISGHTALYWYRQSLGQGLEFLIYFQGNSAPDKSGLPSDRFSAERTGGSVSTLTIQRTQQEDSAVYLCASSSVWTGMIVRYEQYFGPGTRLTVT.

CDR3 amino acids: CASSLVPLLAGGQREQFF. CDR3 nucleotide sequence: TGTGCCAGCAGCTTAGTCCCTCTACTAGCGGGGGGGCAGCGTGAGCAGTTCTTC. The V gene is TRBV11-2, the J gene TRBJ2-1, with 13 bases aligning to TRBD2. Germline values: CDR1 SGHAT, CDR2 FQNNGV. V shed 1 base and J 9 bases; nucleotides not matched to a gene: 12. CDR3 length: 18 amino acids.

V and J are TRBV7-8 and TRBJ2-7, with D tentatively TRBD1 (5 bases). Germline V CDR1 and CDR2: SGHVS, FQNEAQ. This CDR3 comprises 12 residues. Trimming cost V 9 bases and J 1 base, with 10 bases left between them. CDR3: CASQGRSYEQYF. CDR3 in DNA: TGTGCCAGTCAGGGAAGGTCCTACGAGCAGTACTTC.

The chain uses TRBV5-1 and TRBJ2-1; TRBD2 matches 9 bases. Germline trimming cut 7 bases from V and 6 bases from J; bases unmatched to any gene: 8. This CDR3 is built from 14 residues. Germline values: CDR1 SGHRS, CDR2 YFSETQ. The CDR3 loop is CASVAGARGNEQFF. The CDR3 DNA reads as TGCGCCAGCGTAGCGGGAGCGAGGGGCAATGAGCAGTTCTTC.

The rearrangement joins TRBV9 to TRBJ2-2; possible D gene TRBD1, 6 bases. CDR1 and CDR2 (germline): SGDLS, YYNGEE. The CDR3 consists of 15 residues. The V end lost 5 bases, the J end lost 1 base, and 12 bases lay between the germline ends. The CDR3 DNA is TGTGCCAGCAGACCCGGGACAATGAACACCGGGGAGCTGTTTTTT. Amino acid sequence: CASRPGTMNTGELFF. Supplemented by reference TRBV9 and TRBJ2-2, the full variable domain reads DSGVTQTPKHLITATGQRVTLRCSPRSGDLSVYWYQQSLDQGLQFLIQYYNGEERAKGNILERFSAQQFPDLHSELNLSSLELGDSALYFCASRPGTMNTGELFFGEGSRLTVL.